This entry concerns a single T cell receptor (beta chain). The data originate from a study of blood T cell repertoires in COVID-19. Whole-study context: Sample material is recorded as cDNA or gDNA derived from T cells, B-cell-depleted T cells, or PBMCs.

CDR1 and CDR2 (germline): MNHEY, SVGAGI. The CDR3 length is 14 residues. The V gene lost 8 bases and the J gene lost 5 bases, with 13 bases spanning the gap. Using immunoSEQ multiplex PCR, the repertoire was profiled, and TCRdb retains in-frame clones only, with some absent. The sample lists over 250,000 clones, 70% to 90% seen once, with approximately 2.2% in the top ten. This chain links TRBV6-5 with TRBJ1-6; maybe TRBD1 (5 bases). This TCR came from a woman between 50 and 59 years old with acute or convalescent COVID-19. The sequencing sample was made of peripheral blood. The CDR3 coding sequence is TGTGCCAGCCGGAGGGGAGGGGATAATTCACCCCTCCACTTT. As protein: CASRRGGDNSPLHF.